What follows describes a single TCR beta chain. The CDR3 runs to 13 residues. CDR1 is GTSNPN and CDR2 is SVGIG in the germline V gene (reference sequence). V shed 4 bases and J 1 base; nucleotides not matched to a gene: 4. Sequencing used immunoSEQ multiplex PCR; TCRdb keeps in-frame clones, though not all of them. The sample has about 53,000 clones, about 82% seen once. This entry is derived from a study of technical replicates of blood from a few donors. The genes are TRBV30 and TRBJ2-7; 7 bases are shared with TRBD1. The clonotype was recovered from a human donor in good health. Some clones in this sample may be carry-over from other donors' samples. Sequenced material: PBMCs. CDR3 sequence reads: CAWKPGQSYEQYF. For the CDR3, the DNA is TGTGCCTGGAAGCCGGGACAGTCCTACGAGCAGTACTTC.